The T cell receptor (beta chain) under discussion was sequenced for a study of graft-versus-host responses after intestinal transplantation. The protocol was immunoSEQ multiplex PCR, while the TCRdb copy is restricted to in-frame clones and leaves out a portion. The sample lists 90,000 to 95,000 clones; around 90% were seen once. In its sample, this clone was seen a few times. Its antigen is unknown. V lost 3 bases and J lost 1; bases outside the gene matches: 7. The CDR3 is made up of 16 amino acids. Germline CDR1 reads MDHEN; CDR2 reads SYDVKM. The study, taken as a whole, reports: Elevated graft-versus-host to host-versus-graft clonal ratios in allografts were recorded for patients with graft-donor T cell macrochimerism. The marrow of recipients harbored GvH clones, and ileum or blood showed some of them first.

This specimen was unstimulated CD8+ T cells sorted from spleen or lymph node cells, taken before intestinal transplant. The sequence derives from a human donor who received an intestinal transplant. The chain couples TRBV28 to TRBJ2-7, with 9 bases identical to TRBD1. In DNA, the CDR3 is TGTGCCAGCAGTTTGCGTGGGACAGGGCTTTCCTACGAGCAGTACTTC. It specifies CASSLRGTGLSYEQYF.